The clone carrying this T cell receptor (beta chain) has a handful of counts. The antigen is not known. The sample originates from a study of Graves' ophthalmopathy and Graves' hyperthyroidism. Study-wide findings and caveats: Blood was where most expanded thyroid clonotypes above 0.001 frequency also turned up.

Newly diagnosed hyperthyroidism donors, aged 18 to 65, duration under 2 months. Other autoimmune disease, uncontrolled infection, pregnancy and lactation led to exclusion. Trimming stripped 4 bases from V and 0 bases from J, with 14 bases between. CDR1 SGHKS and CDR2 YYEKEE come from the germline V gene (reference sequence). This CDR3 contains 15 residues. TCR beta CDR3 amplification used RNA transcripts. Second-round multiplex PCR came after a first-round RT-PCR that employed HTBI primers. Using its own MiXCR run on the multiplex PCR reads, TCRdb lists one record per CDR3 protein. This sample has some 1.1 million distinct CDR3 sequences, with about 35% found just once.

Sequencing input: peripheral blood or thyroid tissue (not recorded which). The V call is TRBV5-5, the J call TRBJ2-7, with a possible D match to TRBD1 (5 bases). The TCR comes from an adult man with Graves' hyperthyroidism. The CDR3 spells CASSPDTSRSYEQYF. The CDR3 coding sequence is TGTGCCAGCAGCCCGGACACATCGCGCTCCTACGAGCAGTACTTC.